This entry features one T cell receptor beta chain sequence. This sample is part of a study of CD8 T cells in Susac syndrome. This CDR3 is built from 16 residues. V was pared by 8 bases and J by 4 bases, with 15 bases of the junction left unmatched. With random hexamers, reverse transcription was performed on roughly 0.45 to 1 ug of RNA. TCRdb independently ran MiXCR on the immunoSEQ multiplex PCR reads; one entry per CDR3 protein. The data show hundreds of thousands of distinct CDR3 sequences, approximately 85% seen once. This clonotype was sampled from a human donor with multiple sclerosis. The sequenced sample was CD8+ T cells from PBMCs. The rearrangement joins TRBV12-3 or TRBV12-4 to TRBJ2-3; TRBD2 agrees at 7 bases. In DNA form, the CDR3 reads TGTGCCAGCTCTTTCACCTCTGGGACTATCCCAGATACGCAGTATTTT. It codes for CASSFTSGTIPDTQYF.